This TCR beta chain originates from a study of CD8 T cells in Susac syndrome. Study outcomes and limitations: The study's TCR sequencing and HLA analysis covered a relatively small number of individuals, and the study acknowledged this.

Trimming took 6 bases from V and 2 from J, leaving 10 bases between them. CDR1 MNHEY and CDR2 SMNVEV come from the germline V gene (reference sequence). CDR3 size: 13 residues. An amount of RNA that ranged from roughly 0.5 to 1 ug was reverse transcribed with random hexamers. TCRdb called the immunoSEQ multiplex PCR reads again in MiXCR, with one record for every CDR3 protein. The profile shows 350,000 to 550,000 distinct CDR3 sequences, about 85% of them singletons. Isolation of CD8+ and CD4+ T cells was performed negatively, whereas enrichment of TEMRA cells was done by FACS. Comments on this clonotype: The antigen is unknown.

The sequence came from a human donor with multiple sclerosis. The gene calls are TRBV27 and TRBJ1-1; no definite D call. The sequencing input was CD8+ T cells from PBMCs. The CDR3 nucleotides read TGTGCCAGCAGATCGGGGAGCAACACTGAAGCTTTCTTT. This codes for CASRSGSNTEAFF.